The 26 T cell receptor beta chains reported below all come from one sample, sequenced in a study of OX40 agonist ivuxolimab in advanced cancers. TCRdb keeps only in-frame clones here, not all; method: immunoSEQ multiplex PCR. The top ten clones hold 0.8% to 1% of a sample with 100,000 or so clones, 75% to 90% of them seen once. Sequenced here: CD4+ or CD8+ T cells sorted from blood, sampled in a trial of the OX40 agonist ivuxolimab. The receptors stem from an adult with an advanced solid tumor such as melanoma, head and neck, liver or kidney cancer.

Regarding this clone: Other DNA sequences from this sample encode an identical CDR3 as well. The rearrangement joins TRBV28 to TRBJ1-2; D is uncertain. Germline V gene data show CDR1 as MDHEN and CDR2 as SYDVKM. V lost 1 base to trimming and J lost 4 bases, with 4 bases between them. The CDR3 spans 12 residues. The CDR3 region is CASSLSGYGYTF. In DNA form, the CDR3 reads TGTGCCAGCAGTTTATCCGGCTATGGCTACACCTTC.

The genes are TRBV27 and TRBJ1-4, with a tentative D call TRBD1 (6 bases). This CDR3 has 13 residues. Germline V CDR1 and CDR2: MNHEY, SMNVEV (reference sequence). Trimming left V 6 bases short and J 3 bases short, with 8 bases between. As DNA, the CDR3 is TGTGCCAGCAGCCGACAGGCTAATGAAAAACTGTTTTTT. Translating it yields CASSRQANEKLFF.

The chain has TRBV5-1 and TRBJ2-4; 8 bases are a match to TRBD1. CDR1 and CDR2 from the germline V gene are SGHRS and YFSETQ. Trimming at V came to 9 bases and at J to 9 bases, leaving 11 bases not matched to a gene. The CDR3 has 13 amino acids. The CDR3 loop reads CATRTGTGGIQYF. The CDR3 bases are TGCGCCACCCGGACAGGGACGGGCGGCATTCAGTACTTC.

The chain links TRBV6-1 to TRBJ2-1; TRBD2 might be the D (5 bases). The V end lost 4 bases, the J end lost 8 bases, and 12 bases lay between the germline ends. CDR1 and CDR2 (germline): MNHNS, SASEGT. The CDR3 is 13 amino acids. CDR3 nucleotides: TGTGCCAGCAGTGGAACTCGCGGGTATGAGCAGTTCTTC. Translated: CASSGTRGYEQFF.

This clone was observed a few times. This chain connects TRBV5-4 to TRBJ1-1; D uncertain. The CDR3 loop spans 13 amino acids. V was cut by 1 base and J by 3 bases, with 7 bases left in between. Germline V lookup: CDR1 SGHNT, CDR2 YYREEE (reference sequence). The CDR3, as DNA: TGTGCCAGCAGCTTGCAAGAGGACACTGAAGCTTTCTTT. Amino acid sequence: CASSLQEDTEAFF. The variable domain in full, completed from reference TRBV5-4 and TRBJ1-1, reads ETGVTQSPTHLIKTRGQQVTLRCSSQSGHNTVSWYQQALGQGPQFIFQYYREEENGRGNFPPRFSGLQFPNYSSELNVNALELDDSALYLCASSLQEDTEAFFGQGTRLTVV.

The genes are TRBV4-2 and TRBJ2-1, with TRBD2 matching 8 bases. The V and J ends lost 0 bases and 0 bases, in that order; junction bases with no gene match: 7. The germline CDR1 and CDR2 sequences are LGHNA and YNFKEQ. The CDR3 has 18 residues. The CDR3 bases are TGTGCCAGCAGCCAAGAGGTTCTAGCGGGTAGCTCCTACAATGAGCAGTTCTTC. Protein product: CASSQEVLAGSSYNEQFF.

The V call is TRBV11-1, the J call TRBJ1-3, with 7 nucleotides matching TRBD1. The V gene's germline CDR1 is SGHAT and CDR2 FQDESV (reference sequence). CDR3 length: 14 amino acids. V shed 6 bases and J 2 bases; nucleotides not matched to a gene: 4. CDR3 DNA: TGTGCCAGCAGACGGGACAGAACTGGAAACACCATATATTTT. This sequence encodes CASRRDRTGNTIYF.

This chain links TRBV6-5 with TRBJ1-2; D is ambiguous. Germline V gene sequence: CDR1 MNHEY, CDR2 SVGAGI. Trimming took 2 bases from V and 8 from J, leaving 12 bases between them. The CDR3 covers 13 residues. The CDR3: CASSYEGFGGYTF. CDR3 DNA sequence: TGTGCCAGCAGTTACGAGGGATTCGGCGGCTACACCTTC.

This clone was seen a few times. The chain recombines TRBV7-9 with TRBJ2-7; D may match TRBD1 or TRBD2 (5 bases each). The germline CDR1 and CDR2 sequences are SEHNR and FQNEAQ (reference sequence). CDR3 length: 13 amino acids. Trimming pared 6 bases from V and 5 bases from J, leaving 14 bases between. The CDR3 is CASSLSGDDEQYV. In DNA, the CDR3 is TGTGCCAGCAGTTTAAGTGGGGACGACGAGCAGTACGTC.

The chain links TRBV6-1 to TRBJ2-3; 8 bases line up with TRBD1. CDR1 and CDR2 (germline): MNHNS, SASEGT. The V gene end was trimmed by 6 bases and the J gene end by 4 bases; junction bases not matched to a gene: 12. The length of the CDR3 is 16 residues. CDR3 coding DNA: TGTGCCAGCAGAGAACAGGGGGGCCTCGGGTCAGATACGCAGTATTTT. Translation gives CASREQGGLGSDTQYF.

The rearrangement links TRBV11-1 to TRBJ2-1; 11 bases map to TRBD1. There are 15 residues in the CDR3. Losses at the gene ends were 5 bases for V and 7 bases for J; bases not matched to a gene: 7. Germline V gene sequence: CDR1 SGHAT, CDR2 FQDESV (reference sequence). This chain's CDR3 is CASSPGQGALNEQFF. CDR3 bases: TGTGCCAGCAGCCCCGGACAGGGGGCGTTGAATGAGCAGTTCTTC. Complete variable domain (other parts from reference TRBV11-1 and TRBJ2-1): EAEVAQSPRYKITEKSQAVAFWCDPISGHATLYWYRQILGQGPELLVQFQDESVVDDSQLPKDRFSAERLKGVDSTLKIQPAELGDSAMYLCASSPGQGALNEQFFGPGTRLTVL.

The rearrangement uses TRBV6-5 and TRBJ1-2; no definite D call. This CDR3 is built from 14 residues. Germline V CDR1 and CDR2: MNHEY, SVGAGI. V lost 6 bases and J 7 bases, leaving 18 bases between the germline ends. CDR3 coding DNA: TGTGCCAGCAGGGGCGGGAAGAACCAAGGTGGCTACACCTTC. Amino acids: CASRGGKNQGGYTF.

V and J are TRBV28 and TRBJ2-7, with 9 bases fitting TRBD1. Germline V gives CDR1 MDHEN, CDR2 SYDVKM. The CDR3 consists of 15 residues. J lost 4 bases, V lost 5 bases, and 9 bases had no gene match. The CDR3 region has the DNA TGTGCCAGCAGTCCCCCGACAGGGGGTCGGTACGAGCAGTACTTC. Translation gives CASSPPTGGRYEQYF.

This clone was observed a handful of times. The CDR3: CASSSTGRPQHF. In DNA form, the CDR3 reads TGTGCCAGCAGCTCAACAGGGCGGCCCCAGCATTTT. This chain links TRBV7-2 with TRBJ1-5, with D tentatively TRBD1 (6 bases). CDR1 is SGHTA and CDR2 is FQGNSA in the germline V gene. Trimming shortened V by 4 bases and J by 9 bases, and 10 bases separated the two germline ends. This CDR3 is 12 amino acids long.

Written as DNA, the CDR3 is TGCGCCAGCAGCTTGGTTGGAACGGACAGGGCCTTGACCACTGAAGCTTTCTTT. This sequence encodes CASSLVGTDRALTTEAFF. This rearrangement joins TRBV5-1 to TRBJ1-1; 8 bases line up with TRBD1. The CDR3 has 18 amino acids. Germline assignment: CDR1 SGHRS and CDR2 YFSETQ. V dropped 0 bases and J dropped 4; count of bases not matched to a gene: 14.

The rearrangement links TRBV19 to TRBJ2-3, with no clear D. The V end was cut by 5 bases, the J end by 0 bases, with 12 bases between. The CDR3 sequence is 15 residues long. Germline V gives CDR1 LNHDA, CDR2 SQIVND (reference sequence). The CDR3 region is CASSSRQTSTDTQYF. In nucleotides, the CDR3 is TGTGCCAGTAGTTCGCGGCAGACTAGCACAGATACGCAGTATTTT.

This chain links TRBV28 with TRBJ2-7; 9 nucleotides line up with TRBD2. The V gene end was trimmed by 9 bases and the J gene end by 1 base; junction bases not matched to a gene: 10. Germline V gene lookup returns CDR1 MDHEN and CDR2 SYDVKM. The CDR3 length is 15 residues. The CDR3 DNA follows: TGTGCCAGTACCACTAGCGGGCCGGAGTCCTACGAGCAGTACTTC. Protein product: CASTTSGPESYEQYF.

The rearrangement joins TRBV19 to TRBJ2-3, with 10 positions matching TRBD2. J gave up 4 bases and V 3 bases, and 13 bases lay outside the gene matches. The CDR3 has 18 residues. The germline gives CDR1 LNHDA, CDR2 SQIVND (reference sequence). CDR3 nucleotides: TGTGCCAGTAGTATGGGGTGGAGCGGGAGGGGCGCGGCAGATACGCAGTATTTT. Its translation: CASSMGWSGRGAADTQYF.

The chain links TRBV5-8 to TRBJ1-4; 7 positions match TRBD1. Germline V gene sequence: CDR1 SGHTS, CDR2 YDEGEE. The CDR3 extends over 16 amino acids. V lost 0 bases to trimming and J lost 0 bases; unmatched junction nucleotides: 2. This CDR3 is CASSLGDSATNEKLFF. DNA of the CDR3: TGTGCCAGCAGCTTGGGGGACAGTGCAACTAATGAAAAACTGTTTTTT.

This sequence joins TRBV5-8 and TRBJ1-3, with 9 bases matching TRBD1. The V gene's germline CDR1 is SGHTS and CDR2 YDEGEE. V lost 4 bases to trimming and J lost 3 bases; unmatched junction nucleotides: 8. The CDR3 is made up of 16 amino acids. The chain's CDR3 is CASSLHRGQGGNTIYF. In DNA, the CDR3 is TGTGCCAGCAGCCTCCACAGGGGGCAAGGTGGAAACACCATATATTTT. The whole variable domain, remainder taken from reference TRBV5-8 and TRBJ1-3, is EAGVTQSPTHLIKTRGQQATLRCSPISGHTSVYWYQQALGLGLQFLLWYDEGEERNRGNFPPRFSGRQFPNYSSELNVNALELEDSALYLCASSLHRGQGGNTIYFGEGSWLTVV.

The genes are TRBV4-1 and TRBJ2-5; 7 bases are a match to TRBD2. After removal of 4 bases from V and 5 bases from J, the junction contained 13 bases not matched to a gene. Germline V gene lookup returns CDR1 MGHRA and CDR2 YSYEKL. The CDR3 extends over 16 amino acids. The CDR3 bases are TGCGCCAGCAGCCTCCCCCTAGCGGAAGAGGGGGAGACCCAGTACTTC. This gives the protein CASSLPLAEEGETQYF.

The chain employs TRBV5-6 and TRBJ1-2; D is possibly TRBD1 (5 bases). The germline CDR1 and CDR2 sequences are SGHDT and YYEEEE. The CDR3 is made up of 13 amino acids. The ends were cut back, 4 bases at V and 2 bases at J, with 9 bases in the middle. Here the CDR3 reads CASSMGRNYGYTF. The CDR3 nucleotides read TGTGCCAGCAGCATGGGACGGAACTATGGCTACACCTTC.

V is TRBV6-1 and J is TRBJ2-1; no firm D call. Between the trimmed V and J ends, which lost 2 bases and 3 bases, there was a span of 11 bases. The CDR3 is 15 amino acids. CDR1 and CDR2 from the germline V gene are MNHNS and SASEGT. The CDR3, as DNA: TGTGCCAGCAGTGAAATCCTCCGGAACTACAATGAGCAGTTCTTC. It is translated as CASSEILRNYNEQFF.

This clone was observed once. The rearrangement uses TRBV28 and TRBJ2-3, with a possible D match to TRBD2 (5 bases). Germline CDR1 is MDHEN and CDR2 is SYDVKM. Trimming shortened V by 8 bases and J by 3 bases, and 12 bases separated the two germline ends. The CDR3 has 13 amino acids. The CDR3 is CASGLPGTDTQYF. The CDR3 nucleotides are TGTGCCAGCGGACTCCCTGGGACAGATACGCAGTATTTT.

The CDR3 DNA sequence: TGTGCCATCAGTGATGGGCTAGCCAGCAATGAGCAGTTCTTC. Protein sequence: CAISDGLASNEQFF. This chain connects TRBV10-3 to TRBJ2-1, with D possibly being TRBD2 (5 bases). The CDR3 totals 14 residues. CDR1 and CDR2 from the germline V gene are ENHRY and SYGVKD. V lost 3 bases and J lost 6, with 12 bases in between.

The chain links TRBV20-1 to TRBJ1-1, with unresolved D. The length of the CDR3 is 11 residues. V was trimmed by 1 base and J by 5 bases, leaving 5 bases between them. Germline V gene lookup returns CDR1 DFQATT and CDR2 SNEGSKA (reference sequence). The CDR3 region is CSARGRTEAFF. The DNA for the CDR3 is TGCAGTGCTAGAGGGCGAACTGAAGCTTTCTTT.